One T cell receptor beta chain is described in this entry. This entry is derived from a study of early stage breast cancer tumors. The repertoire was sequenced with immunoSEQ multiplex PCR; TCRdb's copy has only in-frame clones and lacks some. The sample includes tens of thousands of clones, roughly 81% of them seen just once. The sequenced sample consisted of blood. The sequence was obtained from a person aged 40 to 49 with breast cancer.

The CDR3 DNA is TGTGCCAGCAGCTTAGATGGCGCCTCTGGGGCCAACGTCCTGACTTTC. Translating it yields CASSLDGASGANVLTF. The V gene is TRBV11-2, the J gene TRBJ2-6; no clear D gene. Per germline, CDR1 SGHAT and CDR2 FQNNGV. The V gene lost 0 bases and the J gene lost 0 bases, with 6 bases spanning the gap. This CDR3 has 16 amino acids.